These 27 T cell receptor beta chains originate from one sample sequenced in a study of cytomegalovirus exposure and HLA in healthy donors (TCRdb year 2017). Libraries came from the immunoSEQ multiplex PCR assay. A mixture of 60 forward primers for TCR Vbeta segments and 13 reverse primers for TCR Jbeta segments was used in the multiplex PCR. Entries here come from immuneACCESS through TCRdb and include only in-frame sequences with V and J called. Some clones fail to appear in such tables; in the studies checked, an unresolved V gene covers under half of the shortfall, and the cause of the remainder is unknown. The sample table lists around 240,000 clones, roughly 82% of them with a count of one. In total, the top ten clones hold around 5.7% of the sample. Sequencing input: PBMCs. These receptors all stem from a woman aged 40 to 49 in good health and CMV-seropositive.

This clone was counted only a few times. CDR3 loop: CASSPLNQETQYF. CDR3 bases: TGCGCCAGCAGCCCCCTAAATCAAGAGACCCAGTACTTC. The chain carries TRBV5-1 and TRBJ2-5; D gene unclear. With 4 bases removed from V and 2 bases from J, the gap between germline ends came to 9 bases. This CDR3 comprises 13 residues. Germline CDR1 and CDR2: SGHRS and YFSETQ.

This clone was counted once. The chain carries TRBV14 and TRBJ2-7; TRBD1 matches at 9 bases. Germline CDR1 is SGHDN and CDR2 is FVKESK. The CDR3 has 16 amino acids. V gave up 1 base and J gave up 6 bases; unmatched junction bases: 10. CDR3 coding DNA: TGTGCCAGCAGCCAAGGGCCGGGACAGGGATTCGGCGAGCAGTACTTC. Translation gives CASSQGPGQGFGEQYF.

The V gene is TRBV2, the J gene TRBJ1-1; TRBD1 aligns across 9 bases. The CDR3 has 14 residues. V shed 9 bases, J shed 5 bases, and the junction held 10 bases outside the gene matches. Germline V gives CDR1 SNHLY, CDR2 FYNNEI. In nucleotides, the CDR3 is TGTGCCAGTGAATTAACAGGGGGCTTTACTGAAGCTTTCTTT. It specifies CASELTGGFTEAFF.

CDR3 sequence reads: CASSSATGTSGGTDTQYF. CDR3 nucleotides: TGCGCCAGCAGCTCCGCGACTGGGACTAGCGGGGGAACAGATACGCAGTATTTT. This rearrangement joins TRBV5-1 to TRBJ2-3; 14 nucleotides align to TRBD2. Germline assignment: CDR1 SGHRS and CDR2 YFSETQ. The CDR3 covers 18 residues. The J segment lost 3 bases and the V segment lost 3 bases, leaving 9 bases of the junction unmatched. The complete variable domain, with remaining parts taken from reference TRBV5-1 and TRBJ2-3, reads KAGVTQTPRYLIKTRGQQVTLSCSPISGHRSVSWYQQTPGQGLQFLFEYFSETQRNKGNFPGRFSGRQFSNSRSEMNVSTLELGDSALYLCASSSATGTSGGTDTQYFGPGTRLTVL.

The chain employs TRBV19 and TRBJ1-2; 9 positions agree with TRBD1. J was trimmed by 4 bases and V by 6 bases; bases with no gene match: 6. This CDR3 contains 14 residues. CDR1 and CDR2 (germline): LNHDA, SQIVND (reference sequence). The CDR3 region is CASSPGTGLYGYTF. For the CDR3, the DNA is TGTGCCAGTAGCCCGGGGACAGGGCTCTATGGCTACACCTTC.

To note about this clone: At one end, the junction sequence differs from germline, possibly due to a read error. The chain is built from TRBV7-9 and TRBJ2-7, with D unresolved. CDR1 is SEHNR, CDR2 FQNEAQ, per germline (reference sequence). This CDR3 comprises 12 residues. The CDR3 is CSSSSRTYEQYF. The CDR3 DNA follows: TGTTCCAGCAGCTCCCGTACTTACGAGCAGTACTTC.

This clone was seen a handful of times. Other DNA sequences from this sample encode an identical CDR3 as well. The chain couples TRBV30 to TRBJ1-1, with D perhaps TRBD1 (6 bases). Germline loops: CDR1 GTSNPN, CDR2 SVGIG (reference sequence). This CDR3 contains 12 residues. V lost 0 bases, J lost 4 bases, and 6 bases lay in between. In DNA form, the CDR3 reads TGTGCCTGGAGTGTCAGGGGCACTGAAGCTTTCTTT. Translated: CAWSVRGTEAFF.

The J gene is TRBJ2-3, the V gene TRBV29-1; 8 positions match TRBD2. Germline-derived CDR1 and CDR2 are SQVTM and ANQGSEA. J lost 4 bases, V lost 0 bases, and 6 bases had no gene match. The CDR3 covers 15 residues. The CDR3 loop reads CSVEDRRGGPDTQYF. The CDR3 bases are TGCAGCGTTGAAGATCGTCGGGGGGGCCCAGATACGCAGTATTTT.

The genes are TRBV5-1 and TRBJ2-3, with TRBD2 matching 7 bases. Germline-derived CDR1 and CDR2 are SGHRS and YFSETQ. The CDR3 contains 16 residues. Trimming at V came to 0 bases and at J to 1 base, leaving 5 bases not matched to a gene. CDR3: CASSLAVGGGTDTQYF. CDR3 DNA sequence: TGCGCCAGCAGCTTGGCCGTGGGGGGGGGCACAGATACGCAGTATTTT.

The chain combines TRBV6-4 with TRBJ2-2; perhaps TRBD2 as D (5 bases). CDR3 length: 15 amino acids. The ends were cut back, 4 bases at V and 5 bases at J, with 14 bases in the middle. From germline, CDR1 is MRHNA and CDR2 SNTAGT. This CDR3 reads CASSANSAGTGELFF. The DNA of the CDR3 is TGTGCCAGCAGTGCTAATTCCGCGGGTACCGGGGAGCTGTTTTTT.

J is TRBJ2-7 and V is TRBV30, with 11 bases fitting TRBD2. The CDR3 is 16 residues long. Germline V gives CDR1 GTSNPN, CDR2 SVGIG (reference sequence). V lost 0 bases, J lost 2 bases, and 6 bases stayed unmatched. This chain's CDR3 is CAWSVLAGASTYEQYF. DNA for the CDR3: TGTGCCTGGAGTGTACTAGCGGGGGCCTCAACCTACGAGCAGTACTTC.

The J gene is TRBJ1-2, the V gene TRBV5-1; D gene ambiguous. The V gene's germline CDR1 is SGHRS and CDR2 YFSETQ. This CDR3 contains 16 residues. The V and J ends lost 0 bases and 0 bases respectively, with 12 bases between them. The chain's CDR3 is CASSLDARVSNYGYTF. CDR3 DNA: TGCGCCAGCAGCTTGGACGCTCGAGTGTCTAACTATGGCTACACCTTC. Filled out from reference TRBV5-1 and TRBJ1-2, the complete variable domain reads KAGVTQTPRYLIKTRGQQVTLSCSPISGHRSVSWYQQTPGQGLQFLFEYFSETQRNKGNFPGRFSGRQFSNSRSEMNVSTLELGDSALYLCASSLDARVSNYGYTFGSGTRLTVV.

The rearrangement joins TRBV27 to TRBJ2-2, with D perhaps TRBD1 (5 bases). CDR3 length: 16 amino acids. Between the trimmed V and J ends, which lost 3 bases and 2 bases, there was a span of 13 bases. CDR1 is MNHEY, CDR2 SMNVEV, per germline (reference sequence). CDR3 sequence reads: CASSFQGLSNTGELFF. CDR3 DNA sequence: TGTGCCAGCAGTTTCCAGGGCCTTTCAAACACCGGGGAGCTGTTTTTT.

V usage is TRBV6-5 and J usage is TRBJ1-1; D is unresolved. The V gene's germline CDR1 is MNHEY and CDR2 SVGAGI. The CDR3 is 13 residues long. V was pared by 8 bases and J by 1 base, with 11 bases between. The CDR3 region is CASLNSWNTEAFF. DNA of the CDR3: TGTGCCAGCTTGAACAGTTGGAACACTGAAGCTTTCTTT.

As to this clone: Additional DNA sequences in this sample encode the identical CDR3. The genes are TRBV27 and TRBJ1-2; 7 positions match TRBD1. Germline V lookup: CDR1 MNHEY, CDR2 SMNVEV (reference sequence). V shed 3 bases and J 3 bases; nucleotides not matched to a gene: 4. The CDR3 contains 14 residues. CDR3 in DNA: TGTGCCAGCAGTTTCCTACAGGGGTACTATGGCTACACCTTC. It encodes CASSFLQGYYGYTF.

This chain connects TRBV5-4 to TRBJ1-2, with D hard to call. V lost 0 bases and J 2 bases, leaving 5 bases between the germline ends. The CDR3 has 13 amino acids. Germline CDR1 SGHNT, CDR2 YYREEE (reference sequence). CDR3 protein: CASSLVLNYGYTF. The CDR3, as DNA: TGTGCCAGCAGCTTGGTACTGAACTATGGCTACACCTTC.

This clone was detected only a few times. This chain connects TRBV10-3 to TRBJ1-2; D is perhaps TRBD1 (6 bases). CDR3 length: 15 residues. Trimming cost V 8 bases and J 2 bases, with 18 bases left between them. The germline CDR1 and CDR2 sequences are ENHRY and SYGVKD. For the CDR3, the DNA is TGTGCCATCCCCGGGACACCTGAGTCGAACTATGGCTACACCTTC. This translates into CAIPGTPESNYGYTF.

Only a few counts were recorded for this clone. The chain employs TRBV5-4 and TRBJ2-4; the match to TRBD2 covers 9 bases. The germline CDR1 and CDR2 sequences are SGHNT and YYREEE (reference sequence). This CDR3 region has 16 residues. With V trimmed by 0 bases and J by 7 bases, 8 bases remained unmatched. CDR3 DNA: TGTGCCAGCAGCTTGGATGGCGGGAGGGCCGGGAACATTCAGTACTTC. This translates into CASSLDGGRAGNIQYF.

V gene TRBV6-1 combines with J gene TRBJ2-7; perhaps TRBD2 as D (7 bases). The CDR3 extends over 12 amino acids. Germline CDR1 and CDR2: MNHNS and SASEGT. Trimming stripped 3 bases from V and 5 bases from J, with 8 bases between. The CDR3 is CASSEGGHEQYF. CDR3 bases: TGTGCCAGCAGTGAGGGGGGGCACGAGCAGTACTTC.

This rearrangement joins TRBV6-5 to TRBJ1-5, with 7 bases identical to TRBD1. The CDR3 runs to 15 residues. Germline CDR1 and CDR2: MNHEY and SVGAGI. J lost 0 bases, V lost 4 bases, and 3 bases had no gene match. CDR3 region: CASSLGQSSNQPQHF. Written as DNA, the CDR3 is TGTGCCAGCAGTTTGGGACAGAGTAGCAATCAGCCCCAGCATTTT.

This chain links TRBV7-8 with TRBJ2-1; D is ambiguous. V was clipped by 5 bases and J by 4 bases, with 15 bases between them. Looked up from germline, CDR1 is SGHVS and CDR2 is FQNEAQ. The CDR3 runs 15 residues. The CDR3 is CASSHEMESYNEQFF. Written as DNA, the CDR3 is TGTGCCAGCAGCCACGAGATGGAGTCTTACAATGAGCAGTTCTTC.

Here the CDR3 reads CAWRAGTYEQYF. CDR3 coding DNA: TGTGCCTGGAGAGCGGGGACCTACGAGCAGTACTTC. V is TRBV30 and J is TRBJ2-7, with 7 bases aligning to TRBD2. Germline loops: CDR1 GTSNPN, CDR2 SVGIG (reference sequence). After removal of 3 bases from V and 2 bases from J, the junction contained 1 base not matched to a gene. The CDR3 spans 12 residues. Filled out from reference TRBV30 and TRBJ2-7, the complete variable domain reads SQTIHQWPATLVQPVGSPLSLECTVEGTSNPNLYWYRQAAGRGLQLLFYSVGIGQISSEVPQNLSASRPQDRQFILSSKKLLLSDSGFYLCAWRAGTYEQYFGPGTRLTVT.

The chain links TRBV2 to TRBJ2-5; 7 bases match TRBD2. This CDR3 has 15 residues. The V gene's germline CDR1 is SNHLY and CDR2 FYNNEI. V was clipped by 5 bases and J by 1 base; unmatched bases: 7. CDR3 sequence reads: CASSFVAGAQETQYF. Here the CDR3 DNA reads TGTGCCAGCAGTTTTGTGGCGGGAGCCCAAGAGACCCAGTACTTC.

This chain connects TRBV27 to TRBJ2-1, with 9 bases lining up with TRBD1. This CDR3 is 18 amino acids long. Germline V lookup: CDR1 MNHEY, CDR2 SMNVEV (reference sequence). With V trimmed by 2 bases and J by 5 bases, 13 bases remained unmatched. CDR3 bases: TGTGCCAGCAGTTTACGGATCGGGCTCCGGGACAGGGACAATGAGCAGTTCTTC. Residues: CASSLRIGLRDRDNEQFF.

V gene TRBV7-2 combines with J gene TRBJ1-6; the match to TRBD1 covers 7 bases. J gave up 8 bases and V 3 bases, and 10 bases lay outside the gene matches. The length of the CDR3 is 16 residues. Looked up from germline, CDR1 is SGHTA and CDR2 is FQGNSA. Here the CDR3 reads CASSFWTGEIHSPLHF. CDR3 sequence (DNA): TGTGCCAGCAGCTTCTGGACAGGAGAAATCCATTCACCCCTCCACTTT. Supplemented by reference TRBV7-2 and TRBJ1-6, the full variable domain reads GAGVSQSPSNKVTEKGKDVELRCDPISGHTALYWYRQSLGQGLEFLIYFQGNSAPDKSGLPSDRFSAERTGGSVSTLTIQRTQQEDSAVYLCASSFWTGEIHSPLHFGNGTRLTVT.

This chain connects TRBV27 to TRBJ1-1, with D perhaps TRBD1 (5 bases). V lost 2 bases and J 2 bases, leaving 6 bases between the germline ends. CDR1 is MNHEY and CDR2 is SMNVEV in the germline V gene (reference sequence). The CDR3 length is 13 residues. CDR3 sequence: CASSLQGNTEAFF. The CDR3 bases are TGTGCCAGCAGTTTACAGGGAAACACTGAAGCTTTCTTT.

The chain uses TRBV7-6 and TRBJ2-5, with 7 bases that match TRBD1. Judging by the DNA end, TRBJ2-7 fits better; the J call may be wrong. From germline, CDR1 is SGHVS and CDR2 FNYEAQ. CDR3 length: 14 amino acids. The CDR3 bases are TGTGCCAGCAGCTTAGCTCGGGACAGATCCGAGCAGTACTTC. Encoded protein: CASSLARDRSEQYF.